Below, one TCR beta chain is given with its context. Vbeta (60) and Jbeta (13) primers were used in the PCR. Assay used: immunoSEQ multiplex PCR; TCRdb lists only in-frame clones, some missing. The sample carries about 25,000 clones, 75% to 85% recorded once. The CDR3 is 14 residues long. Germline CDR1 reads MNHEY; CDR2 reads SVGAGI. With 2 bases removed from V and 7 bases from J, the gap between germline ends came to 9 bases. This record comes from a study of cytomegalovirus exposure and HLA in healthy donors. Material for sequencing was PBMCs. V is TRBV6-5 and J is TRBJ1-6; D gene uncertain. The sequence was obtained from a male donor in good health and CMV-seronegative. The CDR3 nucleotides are TGTGCCAGCAGTTACGATGGCAGGAATTCACCCCTCCACTTT. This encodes CASSYDGRNSPLHF.